Below are 15 T cell receptor beta chains sequenced from a single sample in a study of neurological immune-mediated disorders. TCRdb processed the 5' RACE reads anew with MiXCR; each CDR3 protein has one entry. Of 25,000 to 30,000 distinct CDR3 sequences listed, around 12% were seen once; the top ten hold approximately 7.8%. The specimen sequenced was PBMCs. These receptors all come from a man in his sixties in good health.

This clonotype was detected ten times or more. V and J are TRBV7-6 and TRBJ2-7; the D gene is possibly TRBD1 (7 bases). Germline V gene sequence: CDR1 SGHVS, CDR2 FNYEAQ. There are 15 residues in the CDR3. The ends were cut back, 4 bases at V and 6 bases at J, with 19 bases in the middle. The CDR3 nucleotides read TGTGCCAGCAGCTCCTCATCCAGGGGGGCCGGCGAGCAGTACTTC. Translated, it gives CASSSSSRGAGEQYF.

This clonotype was found many times. Possible read error: a much larger clone is one base away. The chain has TRBV7-9 and TRBJ1-2, with D tentatively TRBD1 (5 bases). The CDR3 is made up of 19 amino acids. V lost 5 bases and J 4 bases, leaving 29 bases between the germline ends. The V gene's germline CDR1 is SEHNR and CDR2 FQNEAQ (reference sequence). CDR3 nucleotide sequence: TGTGCCAGCAGCCAGACATCCCGGGGGTTAGATGCAATCCGCTATGGCTACACCTTC. Residues: CASSQTSRGLDAIRYGYTF.

This clonotype was detected ten times or more. This rearrangement joins TRBV15 to TRBJ2-1; D perhaps matches TRBD2 (6 bases). The CDR3 contains 16 residues. The germline V gene has CDR1 LNHNV and CDR2 YYDKDF (reference sequence). Trimming stripped 0 bases from V and 3 bases from J, with 12 bases between. CDR3 in amino acids: CATSRERAGLYNEQFF. The CDR3 bases are TGTGCCACCAGCAGAGAACGAGCGGGCCTCTACAATGAGCAGTTCTTC.

This clonotype was observed at least ten times. J is TRBJ1-5 and V is TRBV12-3 or TRBV12-4; no definite D call. The CDR3 is 12 amino acids. V lost 6 bases and J lost 9, with 12 bases in between. The CDR3 spells CASSSDSRPQHF. The CDR3 nucleotides read TGTGCCAGCAGCTCCGACTCGAGGCCCCAGCATTTT.

This clonotype was seen many times. The chain is built from TRBV7-8 and TRBJ2-3; D may correspond to TRBD1 or TRBD2 (5 bases each). Germline lookup yields CDR1 SGHVS and CDR2 FQNEAQ. Trimming removed 1 base from V and 5 bases from J, with 16 bases in between. CDR3 length: 16 residues. The CDR3 protein is CASSLDLVLGGDTQYF. DNA of the CDR3: TGTGCCAGCAGCTTAGATCTTGTCCTTGGGGGAGATACGCAGTATTTT.

On this clonotype itself: Being one base from a much bigger clone, this may be a read error. This chain connects TRBV10-2 to TRBJ1-6; D possibly corresponds to TRBD1 (6 bases). Between the trimmed V and J ends, which lost 2 bases and 5 bases, there was a span of 10 bases. Germline loops: CDR1 WSHSY, CDR2 SAAADI. The CDR3 length is 15 residues. The CDR3 nucleotides read TGCGCCAGCAGTGAGAGGACAGACGATAATTCACCCCTCCACTTT. Translated: CASSERTDDNSPLHF.

Many counts were recorded for this clonotype. The chain recombines TRBV7-9 with TRBJ2-7; D is unclear. The CDR3 runs 11 residues. CDR1 is SEHNR and CDR2 is FQNEAQ in the germline V gene (reference sequence). Trimming stripped 5 bases from V and 4 bases from J, with 6 bases between. In DNA, the CDR3 is TGTGCCAGCAGCGCCCGATACGAGCAGTACTTC. Translated: CASSARYEQYF.

This clonotype occurred many times. J is TRBJ1-2 and V is TRBV29-1; D is uncertain. CDR3 length: 13 residues. Germline CDR1 SQVTM, CDR2 ANQGSEA. Between the trimmed V and J ends, which lost 3 bases and 1 base, there was a span of 9 bases. As DNA, the CDR3 is TGCAGCGTTGAGTCGTGGGATAACTATGGCTACACCTTC. Translated: CSVESWDNYGYTF. Full variable domain (outside the CDR3, taken from reference TRBV29-1 and TRBJ1-2): SAVISQKPSRDICQRGTSLTIQCQVDSQVTMMFWYRQQPGQSLTLIATANQGSEATYESGFVIDKFPISRPNLTFSTLTVSNMSPEDSSIYLCSVESWDNYGYTFGSGTRLTVV.

There are many counts of this clonotype. The chain recombines TRBV7-2 with TRBJ2-2; 7 bases are shared with TRBD2. There are 14 residues in the CDR3. V trimming: 1 base; J trimming: 5 bases; junction bases outside the gene matches: 1. Germline V gene sequence: CDR1 SGHTA, CDR2 FQGNSA. CDR3 sequence (DNA): TGTGCCAGCAGCTTAGTGGGGGGGACCGGGGAGCTGTTTTTT. Its translation is CASSLVGGTGELFF.

In regard to this clonotype: This may arise from a read error, as a much more abundant clone is one base away. The V and J genes are TRBV6-2 or TRBV6-3 and TRBJ1-1; a weak D match, TRBD1 (5 bases). V gave up 6 bases and J gave up 10 bases, with 12 bases separating them. Germline-derived CDR1 and CDR2 are MNHEY and SVGEGT. The CDR3 contains 11 residues. The CDR3 protein is CASSQGFLAFF. CDR3 nucleotides: TGTGCCAGCAGCCAGGGATTCCTAGCTTTCTTT.

This clonotype was picked up many times. The CDR3 coding sequence is TGTGCCAGCAGCCCAGGGTGGACGCAGTATTTT. This gives the protein CASSPGWTQYF. The chain links TRBV7-2 to TRBJ2-3, with D maybe TRBD1 (5 bases). Germline assignment: CDR1 SGHTA and CDR2 FQGNSA. This CDR3 comprises 11 residues. Trimming took off 5 bases at V and 9 bases at J, with 9 bases between the two ends.

This clonotype was recorded at least ten times. This chain links TRBV15 with TRBJ2-3, with unresolved D. The germline V and J ends were trimmed by 0 bases and 5 bases, with 6 bases remaining between them. The CDR3 has 13 amino acids. CDR1 LNHNV and CDR2 YYDKDF come from the germline V gene (reference sequence). CDR3 sequence (DNA): TGTGCCACCAGCAGAGATCGTAGAGATACGCAGTATTTT. The encoded protein is CATSRDRRDTQYF.

This clonotype has at least ten counts. The rearrangement uses TRBV5-1 and TRBJ1-1; unclear D gene. Germline V gene sequence: CDR1 SGHRS, CDR2 YFSETQ. V was pared by 0 bases and J by 12 bases, with 6 bases between. This CDR3 comprises 10 residues. CDR3 protein: CASSLAGTFF. The DNA for the CDR3 is TGCGCCAGCAGCTTGGCCGGTACTTTCTTT.

This clonotype was seen repeatedly, ten times or more. The chain is built from TRBV5-1 and TRBJ1-1, with 9 bases fitting TRBD1. The germline V gene encodes CDR1 SGHRS and CDR2 YFSETQ. The CDR3 runs to 16 residues. V lost 4 bases, J lost 0 bases, and 7 bases stayed unmatched. In DNA form, the CDR3 reads TGCGCCAGCAGCCCTCGGGGACAGGGCTTGAACACTGAAGCTTTCTTT. Protein product: CASSPRGQGLNTEAFF.

This clonotype came up many times. V gene TRBV4-3 combines with J gene TRBJ2-3; D not certain. Germline V gives CDR1 LGHNA, CDR2 YSLEER. V was cut by 0 bases and J by 4 bases, with 8 bases left in between. The CDR3 loop spans 14 amino acids. CDR3: CASSQDLMSDTQYF. CDR3 nucleotides: TGCGCCAGCAGCCAAGATCTTATGTCAGATACGCAGTATTTT.